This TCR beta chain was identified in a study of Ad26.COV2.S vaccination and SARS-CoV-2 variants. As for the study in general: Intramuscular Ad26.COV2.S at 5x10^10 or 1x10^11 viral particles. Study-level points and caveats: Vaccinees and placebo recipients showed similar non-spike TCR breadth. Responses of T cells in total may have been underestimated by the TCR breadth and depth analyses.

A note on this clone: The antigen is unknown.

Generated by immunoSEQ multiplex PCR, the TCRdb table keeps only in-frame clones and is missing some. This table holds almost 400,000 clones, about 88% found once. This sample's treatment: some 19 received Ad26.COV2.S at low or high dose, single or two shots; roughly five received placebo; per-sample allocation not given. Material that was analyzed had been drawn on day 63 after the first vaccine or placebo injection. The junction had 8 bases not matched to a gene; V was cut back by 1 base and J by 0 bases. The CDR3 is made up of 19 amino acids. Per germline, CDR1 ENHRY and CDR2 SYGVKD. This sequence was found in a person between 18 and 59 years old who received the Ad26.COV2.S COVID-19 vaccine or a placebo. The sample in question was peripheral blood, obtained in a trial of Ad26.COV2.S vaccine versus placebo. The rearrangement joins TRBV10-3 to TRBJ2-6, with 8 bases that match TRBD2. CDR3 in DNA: TGTGCCATCAGTGAGTTGAAGACGGGGGGGCGCTCTGGGGCCAACGTCCTGACTTTC. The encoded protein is CAISELKTGGRSGANVLTF.